This T cell receptor beta chain is from a study of blood T cell repertoires in COVID-19. As for the study in general: The study drew acute and convalescent COVID-19 samples from the United States, Italy and Spain. Sources were T cells, B-cell-depleted T cells, or PBMCs; the material itself was cDNA or gDNA.

Germline trimming cut 7 bases from V and 0 bases from J; bases unmatched to any gene: 12. The CDR3 totals 17 residues. Per the germline V gene, CDR1 is SNHLY and CDR2 is FYNNEI. Authors' methods: The authors estimated nucleated cell counts from reference gene primer amplification. Measured with immunoSEQ multiplex PCR; TCRdb has only the in-frame clones, and not every one. Clone size and V and J calls were adopted from that table, with D and trimming inferred from the DNA. The table records about 320,000 clones, nearly 90% of them present only once. One Seattle source followed patients from active infection through their disease course.

V and J are TRBV2 and TRBJ1-1; 9 bases line up with TRBD1. Sequenced input: peripheral blood. This TCR derives from a woman aged 30 to 39 with COVID-19, enrolled during active disease. CDR3 region: CASIPLDRGIVNTEAFF. The DNA of the CDR3 is TGTGCCAGCATCCCTCTGGACAGGGGAATTGTGAACACTGAAGCTTTCTTT.